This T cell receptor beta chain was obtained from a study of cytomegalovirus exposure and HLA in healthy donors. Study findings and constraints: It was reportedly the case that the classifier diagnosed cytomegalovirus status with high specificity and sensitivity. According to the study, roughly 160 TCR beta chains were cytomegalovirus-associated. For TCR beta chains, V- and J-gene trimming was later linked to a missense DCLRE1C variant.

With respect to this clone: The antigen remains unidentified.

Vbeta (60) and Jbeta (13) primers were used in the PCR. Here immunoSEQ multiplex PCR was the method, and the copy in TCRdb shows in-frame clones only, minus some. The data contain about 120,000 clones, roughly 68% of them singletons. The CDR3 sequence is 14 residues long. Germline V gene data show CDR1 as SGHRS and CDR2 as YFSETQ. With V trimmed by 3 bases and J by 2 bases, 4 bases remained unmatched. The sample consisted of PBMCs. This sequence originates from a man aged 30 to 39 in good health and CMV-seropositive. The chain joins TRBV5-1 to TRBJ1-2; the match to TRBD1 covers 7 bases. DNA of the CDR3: TGCGCCAGCAGCTCTACGGACAGGAACTATGGCTACACCTTC. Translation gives CASSSTDRNYGYTF.